Below, 4 T cell receptor beta chains from the same sample are listed, as sequenced in a study of T cells expressing NK-cell markers. TCRdb reprocessed the 5' RACE reads, with one entry per CDR3 protein and no DNA. The sample data list 350,000 to 500,000 distinct CDR3 sequences. Sequencing was done on a sample of blood T cells: a sorted CD56 or NKG2C T cell subset, CD4+ or CD8+ T cells, or bulk PBMC T cells (not recorded which). The receptors here all came from a woman aged 18-70 years in good health.

The CDR3 loop is CAVQTGWGAKNIQYF. The rearrangement uses TRBV6-2 or TRBV6-3 and TRBJ2-4; there is no DNA to check the TCRdb D call of TRBD1. This CDR3 has 15 residues. The germline CDR1 and CDR2 sequences are MNHEY and SVGEGT.

The chain is built from TRBV12-3 or TRBV12-4 and TRBJ2-5. This CDR3 is built from 15 residues. CDR3 loop: CASGHGRRAQETQYF.

The chain combines TRBV7-3 with TRBJ2-5. The length of the CDR3 is 12 residues. Germline V gene sequence: CDR1 SGHTA, CDR2 FQGTGA. The chain's CDR3 is CASSIEGETQYF.

V usage is TRBV2 and J usage is TRBJ2-3; the D gene TCRdb calls, TRBD1, cannot be checked with no DNA. CDR1 and CDR2 from the germline V gene are SNHLY and FYNNEI. There are 14 residues in the CDR3. CDR3 sequence reads: CASRRQGLTDTQYF. Filled out from reference TRBV2 and TRBJ2-3, the complete variable domain reads EPEVTQTPSHQVTQMGQEVILRCVPISNHLYFYWYRQILGQKVEFLVSFYNNEISEKSEIFDDQFSVERPDGSNFTLKIRSTKLEDSAMYFCASRRQGLTDTQYFGPGTRLTVL.